The present T cell receptor (beta chain) was sequenced within a study of blood T cell repertoires in COVID-19 (dated by TCRdb to the early 2020s). Context from the whole study: Samples from collaborators originated in the United States, Italy and Spain and spanned both the acute and convalescent phases of COVID-19. HLA class I and class II types, where available, came from metadata supplied by the sample provider rather than from assay-based typing. Sample metadata almost always included a de-identified subject ID, COVID-19 status, age in years and sex. The prospective study material was composed of cDNA or gDNA derived from T cells, B-cell-depleted T cells, or PBMCs. The repertoires were released in a freely available public database meant as a resource for research on the immune response to SARS-CoV-2. Samples came from the ongoing ImmuneRACE study (first 160 participants) plus 1,254 subjects from 6 global collaborators. Deeply sampled blood TCRbeta repertoires from subjects exposed to, actively infected with, or recovered from COVID-19 were included in the dataset.

Per the germline V gene, SGHDN is the CDR1 and FVKESK is the CDR2. Trimming at the junction amounts to 4 bases on V and 2 bases on J, and the germline ends lie 11 bases apart. From the cysteine through the phenylalanine, the CDR3 covers 14 amino acids. Here the CDR3 DNA is all that survives: 42 bases in frame from base 1. Each collaborating institution followed its own protocols to collect whole blood in K2EDTA tubes. For TCRbeta analysis, collaborator samples were shipped as frozen whole blood, as isolated PBMCs, or as DNA extracted from either sample type. About this clone itself: Its antigen remains undetermined. No much larger clone exists at a distance of one base, and base qualities are not known.

What the study reported, not specific to this receptor: The quantity of clinical and demographic metadata differed by source and by participant and was supplied without curation.

The immunoSEQ Assay, a bias-controlled multiplex PCR, was used to amplify TCRbeta CDR3 regions from genomic DNA. The study's own analysis went as follows. The number of nucleated cells in each sample was estimated from the amplification of reference gene primers within the assay. To quantify the absolute abundance of each unique TCRbeta CDR3 rearrangement, sequence reads were collapsed and filtered. Productive Simpson clonality was computed per sample as the square root of Simpson's diversity index over productive rearrangements. TCRdb holds this immuneACCESS table with in-frame rearrangements only. Some clones are missing; in checked studies, unresolved V genes explain under half, and the rest has no known cause. Clonal size and the V and J genes are those of that table, whereas D and trimming came from the DNA. The sample table shows around 200,000 clones, and around nine tenths are seen once. The ten largest clones add up to 2.5% to 3.5% of the sample.

Recombination connected TRBV14 to TRBJ1-1; a weak D assignment points to TRBD1 (5 bases agree). Input material: peripheral blood. The receptor comes from a middle-aged man with active or convalescent COVID-19. The CDR3 protein: CASSRLRGNTEAFF. Read as DNA, the sequence is TGTGCCAGCAGCCGTCTTAGGGGCAACACTGAAGCTTTCTTT.